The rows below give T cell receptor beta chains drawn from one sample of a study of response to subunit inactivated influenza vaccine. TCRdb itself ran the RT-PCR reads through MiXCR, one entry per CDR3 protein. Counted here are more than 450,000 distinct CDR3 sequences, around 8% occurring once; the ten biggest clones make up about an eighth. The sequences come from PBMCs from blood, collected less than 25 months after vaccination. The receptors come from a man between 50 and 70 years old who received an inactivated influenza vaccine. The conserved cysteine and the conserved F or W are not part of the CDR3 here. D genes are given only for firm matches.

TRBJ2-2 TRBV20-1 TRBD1 SARQRQGENTGELF
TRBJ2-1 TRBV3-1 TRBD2 ASSPLGGGAYNEQF
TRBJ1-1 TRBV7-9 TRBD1 ASRPGGGTLNTEAF
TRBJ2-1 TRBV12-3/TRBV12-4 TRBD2 ASRGLTDVDEQF
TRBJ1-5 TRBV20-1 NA SVKGESGVNQPQH
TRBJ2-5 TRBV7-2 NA ASSFSRETQY
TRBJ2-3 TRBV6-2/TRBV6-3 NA ASSYSNGEEWGTDTQY
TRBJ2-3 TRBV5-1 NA ASSLEGLIADTQY
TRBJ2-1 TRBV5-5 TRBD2 ASSSGLAGGYNEQF
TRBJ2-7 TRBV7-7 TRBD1 ASSSGQEAEQY
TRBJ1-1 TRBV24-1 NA ATSDSNTEAF
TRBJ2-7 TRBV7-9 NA ASSPLWAYEQY
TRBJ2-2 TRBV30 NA AWSSQGTGELF
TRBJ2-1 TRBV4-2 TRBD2 ASSQVSGRPGEQF
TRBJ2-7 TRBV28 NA ASSSVGGPYEQY
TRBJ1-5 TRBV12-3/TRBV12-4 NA ASSSAEGNQPQH
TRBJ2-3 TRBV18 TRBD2 ASSPPGLARTDTQY
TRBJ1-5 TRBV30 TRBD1 AWSRQGVQPQH
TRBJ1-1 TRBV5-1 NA ASSSGRGYTEAF
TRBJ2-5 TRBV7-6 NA ASSLGVGTLALETQY
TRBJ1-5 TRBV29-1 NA SARTGADNQPQH
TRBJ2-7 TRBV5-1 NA ASSLAFGSSYEQY
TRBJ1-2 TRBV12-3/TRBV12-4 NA ASTNGDFGYGYT
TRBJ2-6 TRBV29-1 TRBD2 SYLGGLDGANVLT
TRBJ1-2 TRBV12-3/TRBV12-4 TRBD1 ATGTAYGYT
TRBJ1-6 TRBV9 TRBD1 ASSVGTGANSPLH
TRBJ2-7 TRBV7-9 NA ASSPGAGGAYEQY
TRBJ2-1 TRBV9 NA ASSVDGGGRGEQF
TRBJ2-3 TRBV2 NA ASKGFSTDTQY
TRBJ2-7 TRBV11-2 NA ASSSRFGAAEQY
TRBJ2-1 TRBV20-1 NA SAGLWGASNEQF
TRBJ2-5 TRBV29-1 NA SVEEGPVGTQY
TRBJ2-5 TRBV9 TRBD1 ASSVEAGGVGETQY
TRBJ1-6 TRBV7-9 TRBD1 ASSPRTGTSSPIH
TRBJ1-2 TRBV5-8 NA ASSLRKGPPYGYT
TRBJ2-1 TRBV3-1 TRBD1 ASSHFLGQGRNEQF
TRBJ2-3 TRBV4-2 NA ASSQEQAARGTQY
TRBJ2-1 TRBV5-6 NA ASSWGLSSYNKQF
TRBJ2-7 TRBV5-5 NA ARGGDLLGYEQY
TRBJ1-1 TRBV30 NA AWNPTGNTEAF
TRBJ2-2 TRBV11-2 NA ASSLTFTNTGELF
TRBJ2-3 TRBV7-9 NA ASSFIFGGGTDTQY
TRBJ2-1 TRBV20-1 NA SGGWGSYNEQF
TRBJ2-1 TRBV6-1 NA ASYPLGLSSYNEQF
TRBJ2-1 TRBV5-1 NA ASSSRSKSSYNEQF
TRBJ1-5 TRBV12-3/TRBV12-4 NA ASSLQGLPQH
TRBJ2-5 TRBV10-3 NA AISHQGTETQY
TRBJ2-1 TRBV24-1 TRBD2 ATSVTSEYNEQF
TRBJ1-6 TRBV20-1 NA SAIPGGGKSPLH
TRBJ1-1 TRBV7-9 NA ASSFQGVRTTEAF
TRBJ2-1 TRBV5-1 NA ASSLFDSYNEQF
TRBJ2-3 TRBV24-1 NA ATSDFRGRGLDTQY
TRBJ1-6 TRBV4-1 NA ASSQPRGQRGSPLH
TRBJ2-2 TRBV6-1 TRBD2 ASSPASGGPGTGELF
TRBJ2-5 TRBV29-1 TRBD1 SVTGGGQETQY